This record concerns one T cell receptor beta chain sequence. No antigen is known for it. The germline V gene encodes CDR1 SGHDT and CDR2 YYEEEE. Trimming removed 1 base at V and 11 bases at J, with 15 bases between. CDR3 size: 13 residues. The entry originates in a study of beta chain features in type 1 diabetes. Whole-study results and caveats: Researchers report that Type 1 diabetes patients had moderately but significantly shorter TCRB CDR3s across all four CD4+ subsets.

Donors contributed one heparinised blood draw apiece, averaging about 120 mL. The entirety of the isolated RNA underwent reverse transcription, so expressed TCRB transcripts were sequenced. The protocol was immunoSEQ multiplex PCR, while the TCRdb copy is restricted to in-frame clones and leaves out a portion. Here the sample spans a few hundred thousand clones, over 8.5% being singletons. The TCR was taken from a woman between 18 and 29 years old in good health. The specimen sequenced was naive CD4+ T cells from blood. V is TRBV5-6 and J is TRBJ1-1, with a weak D call TRBD1 (6 bases). CDR3 bases: TGTGCCAGCAGCTTGTCCCCTCAGGGGCTGGCTTTCTTT. Amino acids: CASSLSPQGLAFF.